A single sample is the source of the 19 T cell receptor beta chains below, sequenced in a study of T-cell reconstitution after alpha-beta-depleted transplantation in children. For TCRbeta, the library was prepared with unique molecular identifiers. TCRdb reprocessed the PCR reads via MiXCR and lists one record per CDR3 protein. The sample yields approximately 500,000 distinct CDR3 sequences, about 11% seen once. Sequencing used PBMCs, obtained before TCRalphabeta/CD19-depleted stem cell transplant. Receptor source: a child younger than 10 with inherited bone marrow failure, due to receive a stem cell transplant.

This clonotype was seen many times. The V and J genes are TRBV18 and TRBJ2-1; tentatively, D is TRBD1 (5 bases). This CDR3 is 14 amino acids long. V lost 4 bases, J lost 4 bases, and 11 bases lay in between. CDR1 and CDR2 from the germline V gene are KGHSH and LQKENI. CDR3 region: CASSLLQEYNEQFF. CDR3 DNA: TGTGCCAGCTCACTTCTACAGGAGTACAATGAGCAGTTCTTC.

This clonotype was counted ten times or more. The chain employs TRBV5-5 and TRBJ2-5, with D uncertain. V lost 0 bases and J lost 5, with 11 bases in between. This CDR3 spans 14 amino acids. CDR1 is SGHKS and CDR2 is YYEKEE in the germline V gene (reference sequence). CDR3 sequence (DNA): TGTGCCAGCAGCTTGGCTCTAGGGTTGGAGACCCAGTACTTC. It is translated as CASSLALGLETQYF.

This clonotype appeared a few times. The chain couples TRBV6-5 to TRBJ2-2; 7 nucleotides line up with TRBD1. From germline, CDR1 is MNHEY and CDR2 SVGAGI. The CDR3 sequence is 17 residues long. V gave up 2 bases and J gave up 3 bases; unmatched junction bases: 9. CDR3 protein: CASSYLDRVWYTGELFF. CDR3 nucleotides: TGTGCCAGCAGTTACCTCGACAGGGTCTGGTACACCGGGGAGCTGTTTTTT.

V usage is TRBV28 and J usage is TRBJ2-7, with a weak D call TRBD1 (6 bases). This CDR3 spans 15 amino acids. V gave up 5 bases and J gave up 2 bases, with 16 bases separating them. Germline assignment: CDR1 MDHEN and CDR2 SYDVKM. DNA of the CDR3: TGTGCCAGCAGTATCCCGTGGACAGTCCCCTACGAGCAGTACTTC. Residues: CASSIPWTVPYEQYF.

Ten or more counts support this clonotype. This rearrangement joins TRBV6-2 or TRBV6-3 to TRBJ2-5, with TRBD1 as a possible D gene (5 bases). This CDR3 is 13 amino acids long. From germline, CDR1 is MNHEY and CDR2 SVGEGT. V was shortened by 2 bases and J by 5 bases, with 9 bases between the two germline ends. In DNA form, the CDR3 reads TGTGCCAGCAGTTACGGGGCCGAGGAGACCCAGTACTTC. As protein: CASSYGAEETQYF.

This clonotype appeared many times. For the CDR3, the DNA is TGCGCCAGCAGCTTCGGGACCCCCCAGGGCGGGGAGCTGTTTTTT. It yields the protein CASSFGTPQGGELFF. The chain combines TRBV5-1 with TRBJ2-2, with D possibly called TRBD1 or TRBD2 (5 bases each). V was trimmed by 2 bases and J by 7 bases, leaving 15 bases between them. This CDR3 is built from 15 residues. Germline V lookup: CDR1 SGHRS, CDR2 YFSETQ.

The rearrangement uses TRBV7-2 and TRBJ2-1; possible D gene TRBD1, 6 bases. Germline assignment: CDR1 SGHTA and CDR2 FQGNSA. This CDR3 spans 13 amino acids. The V and J ends lost 4 bases and 10 bases respectively, with 14 bases between them. For the CDR3, the DNA is TGTGCCAGCAGCTCTACCTCCAGGGGAGAGCAGTTCTTC. This sequence encodes CASSSTSRGEQFF.

Turning to this clonotype: One base away lies a much larger clone, so this may be a sequencing read error. The chain recombines TRBV5-6 with TRBJ2-5; D gene ambiguous. V lost 1 base to trimming and J lost 8 bases, with 6 bases between them. The CDR3 spans 11 residues. The germline CDR1 and CDR2 sequences are SGHDT and YYEEEE. The CDR3, as DNA: TGTGCCAGCAGCTTGTTGAGCACCCAGTACTTC. Translation gives CASSLLSTQYF.

This chain links TRBV27 with TRBJ2-5, with D uncertain. Deletions cut 5 bases from V and 2 bases from J, with 12 bases between. The germline CDR1 and CDR2 sequences are MNHEY and SMNVEV (reference sequence). This CDR3 spans 14 amino acids. Written as DNA, the CDR3 is TGTGCCAGCAGTCCCCGGATAGCTCAAGAGACCCAGTACTTC. Protein product: CASSPRIAQETQYF.

The chain combines TRBV12-3 or TRBV12-4 with TRBJ1-2; 7 bases fit TRBD1. The CDR3 is 13 amino acids. After removal of 6 bases from V and 5 bases from J, the junction contained 6 bases not matched to a gene. CDR3 residues: CASRLQGLYGYTF. The DNA for the CDR3 is TGTGCCAGCAGATTACAGGGGTTATATGGCTACACCTTC.

J is TRBJ2-6 and V is TRBV6-5; D remains ambiguous. Germline loops: CDR1 MNHEY, CDR2 SVGAGI. The length of the CDR3 is 18 residues. The V end was cut by 6 bases, the J end by 3 bases, with 21 bases between. CDR3 in DNA: TGTGCCAGCAGGTACCACCACGACTGGGCGCATGGGGCCAACGTCCTGACTTTC. Translation: CASRYHHDWAHGANVLTF.

This clonotype was detected ten times or more. The chain carries TRBV4-3 and TRBJ2-2, with TRBD1 as a possible D gene (5 bases). Germline CDR1 LGHNA, CDR2 YSLEER. With 5 bases removed from V and 0 bases from J, the gap between germline ends came to 13 bases. The CDR3 extends over 16 amino acids. The CDR3 region has the DNA TGCGCCAGCAGCTTAGCTGGACACCCGAACACCGGGGAGCTGTTTTTT. It encodes CASSLAGHPNTGELFF.

As to this clonotype: A much larger clone is a single base away; this may be a read error. This CDR3 fails to terminate in the conserved phenylalanine or tryptophan, so it likely reflects a read error. The J gene is TRBJ2-4, the V gene TRBV20-1; perhaps TRBD2 as D (5 bases). Germline CDR1 DFQATT, CDR2 SNEGSKA (reference sequence). This CDR3 is built from 15 residues. The V end was cut by 3 bases, the J end by 0 bases, with 12 bases between. In DNA form, the CDR3 reads TGCAGTGCTAGTGGAGGCCCATTAGCCAAAAACATTCAGTACTAC. Its translation: CSASGGPLAKNIQYY.

J is TRBJ2-1 and V is TRBV20-1; D is undetermined. CDR3 length: 14 residues. CDR1 and CDR2 from the germline V gene are DFQATT and SNEGSKA (reference sequence). With 3 bases removed from V and 8 bases from J, the gap between germline ends came to 17 bases. The CDR3 coding sequence is TGCAGTGCTAGTCGTAGATTGATTGTCGATGAGCAGTTCTTC. Translation gives CSASRRLIVDEQFF.

This clonotype was seen many times. This chain connects TRBV5-1 to TRBJ2-7, with no clear D. This CDR3 is 13 amino acids long. The V and J ends lost 0 bases and 3 bases respectively, with 7 bases between them. CDR1 is SGHRS and CDR2 is YFSETQ in the germline V gene. CDR3: CASSLGESYEQYF. The CDR3 DNA follows: TGCGCCAGCAGCTTGGGGGAAAGCTACGAGCAGTACTTC.

This clonotype was recorded at least ten times. The rearrangement uses TRBV29-1 and TRBJ2-3; 11 bases agree with TRBD1. With V trimmed by 3 bases and J by 5 bases, 4 bases remained unmatched. Per germline, CDR1 SQVTM and CDR2 ANQGSEA. This CDR3 has 14 amino acids. The chain's CDR3 is CSVEGQGVLDTQYF. The CDR3 DNA follows: TGCAGCGTTGAGGGACAGGGGGTTTTAGATACGCAGTATTTT.

The chain is built from TRBV7-2 and TRBJ2-1; 8 bases align to TRBD2. J was trimmed by 3 bases and V by 5 bases; bases with no gene match: 9. This CDR3 region has 16 residues. CDR1 is SGHTA and CDR2 is FQGNSA in the germline V gene. The CDR3 is CASSPNLSGVYNEQFF. CDR3 nucleotide sequence: TGTGCCAGCAGCCCGAACCTTAGCGGGGTCTACAATGAGCAGTTCTTC.

In its sample, this clonotype was seen many times. The chain has TRBV4-3 and TRBJ1-2; 7 bases are shared with TRBD1. This CDR3 has 15 amino acids. With V trimmed by 3 bases and J by 1 base, 5 bases remained unmatched. Per germline, CDR1 LGHNA and CDR2 YSLEER. CDR3 residues: CASSHRTGGNYGYTF. The CDR3 coding sequence is TGCGCCAGCAGCCACCGGACAGGCGGTAACTATGGCTACACCTTC.

This clonotype was seen repeatedly, ten times or more. The genes are TRBV5-5 and TRBJ1-2; TRBD1 aligns across 9 bases. The CDR3 runs 16 residues. Germline CDR1 and CDR2: SGHKS and YYEKEE (reference sequence). The V segment lost 0 bases and the J segment 4 bases; nucleotides outside the gene matches: 7. This CDR3 reads CASSLEPTGGGYGYTF. The CDR3 bases are TGTGCCAGCAGCTTGGAACCCACAGGGGGCGGCTATGGCTACACCTTC.